The present entry profiles one T cell receptor (beta chain) with its context. Its antigen remains unidentified. This entry belongs to a study of OX40 agonist ivuxolimab in advanced cancers. For the study at large: Every patient in dose escalation had hepatocellular carcinoma, melanoma, renal cell or head and neck cancer.

Germline CDR1 reads LNHDA; CDR2 reads SQIVND (reference sequence). The CDR3 length is 19 residues. The ends lost 0 bases at V and 2 bases at J; junction bases unmatched: 12. Study results and limitations: Partial responders treated at 0.1-3.0 mg/kg exhibited clonal expansion among the lowest measured.

Assay used: immunoSEQ multiplex PCR; TCRdb lists only in-frame clones, some missing. The sample contains roughly 73,000 clones, 70% to 90% of which appear only once. The specimen comprised CD4+ or CD8+ T cells sorted from blood, sampled in a trial of the OX40 agonist ivuxolimab. The TCR sequence derives from an adult with an advanced solid tumor such as melanoma, head and neck, liver or kidney cancer. The V gene is TRBV19, the J gene TRBJ2-2, with 7 bases lining up with TRBD2. The CDR3 sequence is CASSIDRSGASGNTGELFF. The CDR3 DNA is TGTGCCAGTAGTATAGATCGGAGTGGGGCTAGCGGAAACACCGGGGAGCTGTTTTTT. Based on the CDR3 plus reference TRBV19 and TRBJ2-2, the full variable domain is DGGITQSPKYLFRKEGQNVTLSCEQNLNHDAMYWYRQDPGQGLRLIYYSQIVNDFQKGDIAEGYSVSREKKESFPLTVTSAQKNPTAFYLCASSIDRSGASGNTGELFFGEGSRLTVL.